Each of the 18 T cell receptor beta chains below was sequenced from the same sample in a study of cytomegalovirus exposure and HLA in healthy donors (TCRdb year 2017). Receptor libraries were prepared by the immunoSEQ multiplex PCR assay. The multiplex PCR relied on a mix of 60 forward primers for TCR Vbeta segments and 13 reverse primers for TCR Jbeta segments. TCRdb carries this immuneACCESS record with in-frame sequences only. Its versions omit some clonotypes, under half of them owing to an unresolved V gene in the studies checked, with the rest unexplained. The sample table holds approximately 180,000 clones, of which about 80% were seen once. The top ten hold 6% to 7.5% of the sample. Input material: PBMCs. Receptor source: a man aged 25-40 years in good health and CMV-seropositive.

CDR3 nucleotide sequence: TGTGCCAGTAGCCGCATCGGACAGGGTATGAACACTGAAGCTTTCTTT. Translating gives CASSRIGQGMNTEAFF. The rearrangement uses TRBV19 and TRBJ1-1; TRBD1 agrees at 8 bases. J lost 0 bases, V lost 6 bases, and 9 bases had no gene match. The CDR3 extends over 16 amino acids. CDR1 is LNHDA and CDR2 is SQIVND in the germline V gene (reference sequence).

The rearrangement links TRBV7-9 to TRBJ1-2, with 10 bases lining up with TRBD1. The germline gives CDR1 SEHNR, CDR2 FQNEAQ (reference sequence). The CDR3 spans 15 residues. After removal of 5 bases from V and 4 bases from J, the junction contained 7 bases not matched to a gene. CDR3 sequence: CASSQTGGISYGYTF. Written as DNA, the CDR3 is TGTGCCAGCAGCCAGACAGGGGGCATTAGCTATGGCTACACCTTC.

A single count supports this clone. The chain couples TRBV27 to TRBJ2-1; 7 nucleotides match TRBD1. This CDR3 is 14 amino acids long. J was trimmed by 6 bases and V by 6 bases; bases with no gene match: 8. The germline gives CDR1 MNHEY, CDR2 SMNVEV (reference sequence). The CDR3, as DNA: TGTGCCAGCAGCTCCGGGACAGTTCCCAATGAGCAGTTCTTC. Translated, it gives CASSSGTVPNEQFF.

A few counts support this clone. The chain has TRBV30 and TRBJ2-7; 7 nucleotides line up with TRBD2. J lost 5 bases, V lost 1 base, and 14 bases had no gene match. Per germline, CDR1 GTSNPN and CDR2 SVGIG (reference sequence). The CDR3 totals 16 residues. CDR3 sequence: CAWSATGEGRLHEQYF. The CDR3 DNA reads TGTGCCTGGAGTGCCACCGGGGAGGGCCGTCTCCACGAGCAGTACTTC.

In its sample, this clone was seen once. The chain joins TRBV6-5 to TRBJ2-7, with D tentatively TRBD1 (5 bases). The CDR3 loop spans 14 amino acids. V lost 6 bases and J lost 0, with 12 bases in between. CDR1 and CDR2 (germline): MNHEY, SVGAGI. The chain's CDR3 is CASSLGQPSYEQYF. As DNA, the CDR3 is TGTGCCAGCAGCCTCGGACAACCCTCCTACGAGCAGTACTTC.

The chain recombines TRBV6-6 with TRBJ2-7; D unclear. The V end lost 0 bases, the J end lost 3 bases, and 12 bases lay between the germline ends. CDR1 MNHNY and CDR2 SVGAGI come from the germline V gene (reference sequence). The CDR3 is 15 amino acids. The CDR3 loop reads CASSYSQTPYYEQYF. The CDR3 DNA is TGTGCCAGCAGTTACTCCCAGACTCCTTACTACGAGCAGTACTTC.

V and J are TRBV9 and TRBJ2-7, with 12 bases lining up with TRBD2. J gave up 0 bases and V 0 bases, and 10 bases lay outside the gene matches. The CDR3 totals 19 residues. Germline V gene data show CDR1 as SGDLS and CDR2 as YYNGEE. This CDR3 reads CASSVGSPLAGGGSYEQYF. CDR3 sequence (DNA): TGTGCCAGCAGCGTAGGGTCCCCCCTAGCGGGAGGGGGCTCCTACGAGCAGTACTTC.

This chain links TRBV25-1 with TRBJ1-3; no definite D call. CDR3 size: 17 residues. Between the trimmed V and J ends, which lost 4 bases and 0 bases, there was a span of 16 bases. Looked up from germline, CDR1 is MGHDK and CDR2 is SYGVNS. The CDR3 region is CASSAQAGVFSGNTIYF. The CDR3 DNA is TGTGCCAGCAGTGCCCAAGCCGGGGTGTTCTCTGGAAACACCATATATTTT.

V usage is TRBV7-2 and J usage is TRBJ2-7, with D possibly matching TRBD1 (6 bases). The CDR3 totals 15 residues. The V end was cut by 4 bases, the J end by 4 bases, with 17 bases between. CDR1 and CDR2 from the germline V gene are SGHTA and FQGNSA. CDR3: CASSWHRVRRYEQYF. The CDR3 DNA reads TGTGCCAGCAGCTGGCACAGGGTTCGGAGATACGAGCAGTACTTC.

The J gene is TRBJ2-7, the V gene TRBV7-6; 9 bases align to TRBD1. The CDR3 runs 15 residues. With 3 bases clipped from V and 3 bases from J, the junction kept 6 bases outside the gene matches. Germline CDR1 and CDR2: SGHVS and FNYEAQ. CDR3 protein: CASSFTGTGNYEQYF. The CDR3 DNA reads TGTGCCAGCAGCTTCACCGGGACAGGGAACTACGAGCAGTACTTC.

The J gene is TRBJ1-1, the V gene TRBV9, with a weak D call TRBD1 (6 bases). The germline V gene has CDR1 SGDLS and CDR2 YYNGEE. The CDR3 extends over 13 amino acids. V lost 3 bases, J lost 3 bases, and 9 bases lay in between. The CDR3 sequence: CASSGGGDTEAFF. The CDR3 DNA reads TGTGCCAGCAGCGGCGGGGGCGACACTGAAGCTTTCTTT.

V usage is TRBV4-2 and J usage is TRBJ2-7, with 8 bases lining up with TRBD1. The CDR3 is 16 residues long. V gave up 0 bases and J gave up 1 base; unmatched junction bases: 5. Germline values: CDR1 LGHNA, CDR2 YNFKEQ. This chain's CDR3 is CASSQDGQGASYEQYF. The CDR3 DNA reads TGTGCCAGCAGCCAAGATGGGCAGGGGGCATCCTACGAGCAGTACTTC.

This clone appeared once. V gene TRBV7-2 combines with J gene TRBJ2-1; the D gene is possibly TRBD1 (6 bases). This CDR3 has 14 amino acids. V was trimmed by 2 bases and J by 6 bases, leaving 11 bases between them. Germline assignment: CDR1 SGHTA and CDR2 FQGNSA. CDR3 amino acids: CASSLLGASNEQFF. The CDR3 DNA is TGTGCCAGCAGCTTATTGGGGGCAAGCAATGAGCAGTTCTTC.

The rearrangement joins TRBV7-3 to TRBJ2-7, with D possibly matching TRBD1 (7 bases). Trimming removed 3 bases at V and 7 bases at J, with 13 bases between. The V gene's germline CDR1 is SGHTA and CDR2 FQGTGA. The CDR3 covers 13 residues. CDR3 in amino acids: CASSLEGAREQYF. For the CDR3, the DNA is TGTGCCAGCAGCTTGGAGGGGGCGAGGGAGCAGTACTTC.

The chain joins TRBV10-1 to TRBJ2-2, with a weak D call TRBD1 (5 bases). Germline V gene sequence: CDR1 WNHNN, CDR2 SYGVQD (reference sequence). V lost 4 bases and J 4 bases, leaving 13 bases between the germline ends. The CDR3 runs to 15 residues. The DNA for the CDR3 is TGCGCCAGCAGTGTTGACCAGGGCCCCACCGGGGAGCTGTTTTTT. Its translation is CASSVDQGPTGELFF.

This clone was counted once. The CDR3 nucleotides read TGTGCCAGCAGCCGCCCGGGGGGCGGGACTGAAGCTTTCTTT. Its translation: CASSRPGGGTEAFF. The V call is TRBV5-4, the J call TRBJ1-1, with D tentatively TRBD1 (6 bases). V was clipped by 4 bases and J by 5 bases, with 15 bases between them. The CDR3 has 14 amino acids. CDR1 and CDR2 (germline): SGHNT, YYREEE (reference sequence).

The chain carries TRBV18 and TRBJ1-4; D might be TRBD1 (6 bases). CDR1 and CDR2 from the germline V gene are KGHSH and LQKENI. This CDR3 has 14 amino acids. Trimming left V 3 bases short and J 5 bases short, with 10 bases between. The CDR3: CASSPDSPNEKLFF. Written as DNA, the CDR3 is TGTGCCAGCTCACCGGACAGCCCAAATGAAAAACTGTTTTTT.

V and J are TRBV5-6 and TRBJ2-3, with a tentative D call TRBD1 (6 bases). Germline assignment: CDR1 SGHDT and CDR2 YYEEEE. The V end lost 4 bases, the J end lost 1 base, and 22 bases lay between the germline ends. The CDR3 has 18 residues. The CDR3 is CASSLPLDSLYRTDTQYF. CDR3 sequence (DNA): TGTGCCAGCAGCCTTCCCTTGGACAGCCTCTACCGCACAGATACGCAGTATTTT.